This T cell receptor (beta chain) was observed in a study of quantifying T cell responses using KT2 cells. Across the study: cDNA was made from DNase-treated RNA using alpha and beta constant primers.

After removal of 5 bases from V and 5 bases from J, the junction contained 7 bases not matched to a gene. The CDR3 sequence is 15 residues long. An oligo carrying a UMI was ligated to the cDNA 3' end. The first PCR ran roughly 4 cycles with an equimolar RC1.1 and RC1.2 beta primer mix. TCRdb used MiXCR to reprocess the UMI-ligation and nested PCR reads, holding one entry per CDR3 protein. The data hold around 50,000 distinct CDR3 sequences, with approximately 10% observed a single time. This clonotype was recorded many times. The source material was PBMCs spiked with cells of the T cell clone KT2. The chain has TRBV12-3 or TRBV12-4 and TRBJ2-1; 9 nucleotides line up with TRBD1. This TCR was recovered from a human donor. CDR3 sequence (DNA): TGTGCCAGCAGTCCCGGGACAGGGCCCAACAATGAGCAGTTCTTC. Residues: CASSPGTGPNNEQFF.